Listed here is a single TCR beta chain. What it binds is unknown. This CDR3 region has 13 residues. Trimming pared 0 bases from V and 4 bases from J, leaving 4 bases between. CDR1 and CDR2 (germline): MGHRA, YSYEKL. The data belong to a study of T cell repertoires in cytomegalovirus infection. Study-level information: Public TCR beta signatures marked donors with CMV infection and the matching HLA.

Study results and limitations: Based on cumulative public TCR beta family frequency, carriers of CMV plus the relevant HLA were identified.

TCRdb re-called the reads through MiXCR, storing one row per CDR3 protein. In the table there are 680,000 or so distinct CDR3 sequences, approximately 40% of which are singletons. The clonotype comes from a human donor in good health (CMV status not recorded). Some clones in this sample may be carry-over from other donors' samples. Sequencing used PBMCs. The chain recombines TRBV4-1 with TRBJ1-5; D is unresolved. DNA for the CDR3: TGCGCCAGCAGCCAAGATCCAAATCAGCCCCAGCATTTT. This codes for CASSQDPNQPQHF.